This TCR beta chain was captured in a study of human T cells and chemical hapten exposure. Study-wide findings and caveats: Sensitization with DPC brought no change to TCRs above 1 in 1000 in frequency.

Time point meaning: pre-sensitization, week 0. This sample's treatment: therapeutic diphenylcyclopropenone sensitization with weekly scalp DPC. TCRdb independently ran MiXCR on the RACE reads; one entry per CDR3 protein. The sample lists approximately 320,000 distinct CDR3 sequences; 5.5% were seen once. Germline V lookup: CDR1 MDHEN, CDR2 SYDVKM. This CDR3 is built from 13 residues. V dropped 8 bases and J dropped 6 bases, with 17 bases sitting between them. The table lists this clonotype with a few counts. The antigen is undetermined. The sequencing used whole blood, collected in connection with sensitization to the hapten diphenylcyclopropenone (DPC). The chain employs TRBV28 and TRBJ2-7; D is perhaps TRBD2 (7 bases). The sequence derives from a woman in her late teens or twenties with alopecia areata. Some clones in this sample may be carry-over from other donors' samples. CDR3 in amino acids: CASDTLGGPEQYF. CDR3 DNA sequence: TGTGCCAGCGATACCCTGGGGGGGCCCGAGCAGTACTTC.